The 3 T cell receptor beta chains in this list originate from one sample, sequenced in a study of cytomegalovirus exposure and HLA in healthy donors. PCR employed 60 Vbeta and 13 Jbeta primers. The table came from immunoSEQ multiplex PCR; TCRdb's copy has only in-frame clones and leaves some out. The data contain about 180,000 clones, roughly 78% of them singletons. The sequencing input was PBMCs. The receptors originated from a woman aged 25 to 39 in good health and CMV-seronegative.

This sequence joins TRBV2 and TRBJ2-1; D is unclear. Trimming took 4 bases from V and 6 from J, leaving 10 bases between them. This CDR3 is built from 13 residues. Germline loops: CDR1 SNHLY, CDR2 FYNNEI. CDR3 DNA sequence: TGTGCCAGCAGTGGTGGCAGACTCAATGAGCAGTTCTTC. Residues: CASSGGRLNEQFF.

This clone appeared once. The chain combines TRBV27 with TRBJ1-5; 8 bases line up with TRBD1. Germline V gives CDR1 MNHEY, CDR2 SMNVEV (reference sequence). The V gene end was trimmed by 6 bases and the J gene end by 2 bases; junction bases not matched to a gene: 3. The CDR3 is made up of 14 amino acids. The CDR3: CASRQTGGNQPQHF. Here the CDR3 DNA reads TGTGCCAGCAGGCAGACAGGGGGCAATCAGCCCCAGCATTTT.

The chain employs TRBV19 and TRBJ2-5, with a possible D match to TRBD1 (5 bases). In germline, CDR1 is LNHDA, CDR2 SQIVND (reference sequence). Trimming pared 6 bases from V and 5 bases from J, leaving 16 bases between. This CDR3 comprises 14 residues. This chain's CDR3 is CASSLDRRDETQYF. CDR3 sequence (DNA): TGTGCCAGTAGCCTCGACAGAAGGGATGAGACCCAGTACTTC.